One T cell receptor beta chain is described in this entry. Its matching antigen is unknown. These data originate in a study of CD4+ T cells in melanoma. Profiled with immunoSEQ multiplex PCR; TCRdb holds only in-frame clones, not every one. The table includes about 55,000 clones, roughly two thirds detected once. Findings of the study overall: CD8+ T cell, macrophage and B cell function reportedly correlated with neoantigen-specific CD4+ T cells. Reportedly, melanoma neoantigen-specific CD4+ T cells showed varied differentiation states.

What was sequenced was tumor tissue. This clonotype was obtained from a human donor with melanoma.

CDR3 sequence: CASSFFNEQFF. CDR3 coding DNA: TGTGCCAGCAGCTTTTTTAACGAGCAGTTCTTC. This chain joins TRBV11-2 and TRBJ2-1; D is ambiguous. Germline CDR1 SGHAT, CDR2 FQNNGV. V was clipped by 3 bases and J by 10 bases, with 7 bases between them. CDR3 length: 11 residues.